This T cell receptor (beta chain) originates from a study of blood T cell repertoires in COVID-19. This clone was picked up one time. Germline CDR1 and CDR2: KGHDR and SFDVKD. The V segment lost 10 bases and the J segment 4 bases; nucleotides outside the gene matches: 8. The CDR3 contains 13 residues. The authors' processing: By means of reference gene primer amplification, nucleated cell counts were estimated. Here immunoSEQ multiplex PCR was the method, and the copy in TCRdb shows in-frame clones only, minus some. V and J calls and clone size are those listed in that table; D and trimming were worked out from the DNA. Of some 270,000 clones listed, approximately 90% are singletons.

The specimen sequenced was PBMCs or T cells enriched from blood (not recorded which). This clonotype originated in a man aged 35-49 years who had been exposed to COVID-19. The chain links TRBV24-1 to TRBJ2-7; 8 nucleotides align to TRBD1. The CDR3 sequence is CATSRTGFYEQYF. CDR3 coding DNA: TGTGCCACTTCACGGACAGGGTTTTACGAGCAGTACTTC.